Given below is one TCR beta chain in context. The data derive from a study of blood T cell repertoires in COVID-19. Study overall: From the United States, Italy and Spain came samples of acute and convalescent COVID-19. The cDNA or gDNA used as material had been derived from T cells, B-cell-depleted T cells, or PBMCs.

Followed over time, Seattle patients had been enrolled while infection was active. In the original workflow: Amplification of reference gene primers was used by the study to estimate nucleated cell counts. TCRdb's copy holds only in-frame clones and misses some; the assay was immunoSEQ multiplex PCR. D and trimming were read from the DNA, whereas the V and J calls and clone size are those reported in that table. This sample has about 410,000 clones, with 75% to 90% found just once. The CDR3 extends over 14 amino acids. V was trimmed by 7 bases and J by 5 bases, leaving 19 bases between them. Per germline, CDR1 SGDLS and CDR2 YYNGEE.

Input material: peripheral blood. The sequence was collected from a woman between 35 and 50 years old with COVID-19, enrolled during active disease. The J gene is TRBJ2-7, the V gene TRBV9; D possibly corresponds to TRBD1 (6 bases). The CDR3 protein is CASGPTGQPHEQYF. CDR3 in DNA: TGTGCCAGCGGTCCAACGGGACAACCCCACGAGCAGTACTTC.